Sequencing of this T cell receptor beta chain was carried out in a study of siplizumab effects on memory and regulatory T cells. V was clipped by 4 bases and J by 5 bases, with 11 bases between them. CDR1 and CDR2 (germline): SNHLY, FYNNEI. The CDR3 covers 13 residues. Of note for this clone: Its antigen is not known.

Profiled with immunoSEQ multiplex PCR; TCRdb holds only in-frame clones, not every one. The profile shows approximately 120,000 clones, 92% of them singletons. General study points: Naive T cells were seemingly more diverse than memory cells, and major contributions to the alloresponse seemed to be made by them.

V is TRBV2 and J is TRBJ1-1; unclear D gene. Sequenced sample: Tregs sorted from blood. The sequence was collected from a human donor in good health. This chain's CDR3 is CASSAEPRTEAFF. In DNA form, the CDR3 reads TGTGCCAGCAGTGCGGAGCCCCGAACTGAAGCTTTCTTT.